This T cell receptor (beta chain) stems from a study of a mutant IDH1 vaccine in newly diagnosed glioma. Whole-study context: Treated patients were about 60% male, approximately 40% female, mean age 40.4 years. Former treatment meant radiotherapy, temozolomide, or both; the majority had gotten both.

In germline, CDR1 is GTSNPN, CDR2 SVGIG (reference sequence). V was shortened by 0 bases and J by 6 bases, with 11 bases between the two germline ends. This CDR3 contains 13 residues. Noted time point: week 5, during vaccination. Each vaccine dose was 300 ug of mutant IDH1 20-mer peptide, with topical imiquimod. Donors' newly diagnosed IDH1-mutant WHO grade 3 or 4 astrocytomas lacked nuclear ATRX. With respect to this clone: No antigen is known for it.

Assay: immunoSEQ multiplex PCR; the TCRdb copy retains only in-frame clones and omits some. The data show roughly 72,000 clones, roughly 91% seen once. Sequences were derived from PBMCs, sampled from a glioma patient whose treatment included an IDH1 peptide vaccine. This sequence joins TRBV30 and TRBJ1-2, with D hard to call. The TCR sequence derives from a woman aged 45-59 years with glioma. Here the CDR3 reads CAWSVGGLHGYTF. The DNA for the CDR3 is TGTGCCTGGAGTGTTGGCGGGCTCCATGGCTACACCTTC.